This is a list of T cell receptor beta chains from one sample in a study of T-cell memory formation after mild COVID-19. A single record per CDR3 protein comes from TCRdb applying MiXCR to the 5' RACE reads. This sample has more than 350,000 distinct CDR3 sequences, with about 16% found just once. The sequencing sample was made of PBMCs or a T cell subset sorted from them (not recorded which). Every receptor here comes from a man younger than 30 who had mild COVID-19 (a few samples of this study predate the infection). Cell type and time point are not known. Each CDR3 is given with its conserved first and last residue. D genes are given only for firm matches. The size field is filled for only some rows; it gives once, few, many or a size class.

d_call,v_call,clone_size,j_call,cdr3_nt,cdr3_aa
.,TRBV12-3/TRBV12-4,many,TRBJ1-5,TGTGCCAGCAGTTTTTGGGGAGGCGATCAGCCCCAGCATTTT,CASSFWGGDQPQHF
.,TRBV28,many,TRBJ1-5,TGTGCCAGCAGTTTAGGGCAGGGATCTGCGAATCAGCCCCAGCATTTT,CASSLGQGSANQPQHF
.,TRBV5-1,.,TRBJ2-5,TGCGCCAGCAGCTCCCCTGAGCAGATCCAAGAGACCCAGTACTTC,CASSSPEQIQETQYF
.,TRBV5-1,few,TRBJ2-3,TGCGCCAGCAGCACCATCCCGATGGACGGACCAGATACGCAGTATTTT,CASSTIPMDGPDTQYF
.,TRBV7-9,.,TRBJ1-4,TGTGCCAGCAGCTTACGACGAACCCCAACTAATGAAAAACTGTTTTTT,CASSLRRTPTNEKLFF
.,TRBV19,few,TRBJ2-5,TGTGCCAGTAGTCACCAGGGGCTAGGCATCCCAGAGACCCAGTACTTC,CASSHQGLGIPETQYF
.,TRBV4-3,few,TRBJ2-7,TGCGCCAGCAGCCAAGAAGTCGGCGGAGGGGAGATTTCCGAGCAGTACTTC,CASSQEVGGGEISEQYF
.,TRBV4-1,.,TRBJ1-1,TGCGCCAGCAGCCCAACGGGAAGGGTGGCCACTGAAGCTTTCTTT,CASSPTGRVATEAFF
.,TRBV12-3/TRBV12-4,.,TRBJ2-6,TGTGCCAGCAGTCCACGGACCCGTACCTCCTCTGGGGCCAACGTCCTGACTTTC,CASSPRTRTSSGANVLTF
.,TRBV27,.,TRBJ1-1,TGTGCCAGCAGTTTCGGGGGCCCCCGGGGGGCTTTCTTT,CASSFGGPRGAFF
.,TRBV5-1,many,TRBJ1-1,TGCGCCAGCAGCGGAACACAGAACACTGAAGCTTTCTTT,CASSGTQNTEAFF
.,TRBV24-1,few,TRBJ2-2,TGTGCCACCAGTGATCAGGGGACGAGAGCGAACACCGGGGAGCTGTTTTTT,CATSDQGTRANTGELFF
TRBD2,TRBV20-1,.,TRBJ2-5,TGCCAAACCCGTAGCGGGGGGAACCAAGAGACCCAGTACTTC,CQTRSGGNQETQYF
TRBD1,TRBV11-2,few,TRBJ2-5,TGTGCCAGCAGACCGACAGGGGTAATTGAGACCCAGTACTTC,CASRPTGVIETQYF
TRBD1,TRBV5-1,many,TRBJ2-7,TGCGCCACCCGATCGGGACAGGGGTCCCGGGAGCAGTACTTC,CATRSGQGSREQYF
TRBD2,TRBV24-1,.,TRBJ2-3,TGTGCCACCAGTGACCTAGGGCGGGGGGGCACAGATACGCAGTATTTT,CATSDLGRGGTDTQYF
.,TRBV3-1,.,TRBJ2-5,TGTGCCAGCAGCCAAGATCCGTCAGGGACGGTTCAGGGGACCAAGTACTTC,CASSQDPSGTVQGTKYF
TRBD1,TRBV5-1,.,TRBJ1-3,TGCGCCAGCAGCTTGGCCGGGACAGGGTACGGAAACACCATATATTTT,CASSLAGTGYGNTIYF
.,TRBV20-1,few,TRBJ1-5,TGCAGTGCTAGCGGTTTAGTTGGCAATCAGCCCCAGCATTTT,CSASGLVGNQPQHF
TRBD1,TRBV4-1,.,TRBJ1-6,TGCGCCAGCAGCCGGGACAGAAATAATTCACCCCTCCACTTT,CASSRDRNNSPLHF
.,TRBV9,many,TRBJ2-3,TGTGCCAGCAGCGGGGGGAGCACAGATACGCAGTATTTT,CASSGGSTDTQYF
.,TRBV20-1,few,TRBJ2-3,TGCAGTCCCCTGGAACGGACTAGCACAGATACGCAGTATTTT,CSPLERTSTDTQYF
TRBD1,TRBV6-2/TRBV6-3,.,TRBJ2-1,TGTGCCACCCGAGGGACAGTACCCATCAGTGTGGGCAATGAGCAGTTCTTC,CATRGTVPISVGNEQFF
.,TRBV24-1,.,TRBJ1-1,TGTGCCACCAGTGATCCCAGGGGTAGTGGCACTGAAGCTTTCTTT,CATSDPRGSGTEAFF
TRBD2,TRBV20-1,.,TRBJ2-3,TGCAGTGCTATGGCGGGGGGATCCTATAGCACAGATACGCAGTATTTT,CSAMAGGSYSTDTQYF
TRBD1,TRBV7-8,few,TRBJ1-2,TGTGCCAGCAGCTCCCAACCCAGGGGGCGTTACGGCTACACCTTC,CASSSQPRGRYGYTF
.,TRBV6-5,.,TRBJ1-1,TGTGCCAGCAGTTACTTTGGAAGCACTGAAGCTTTCTTT,CASSYFGSTEAFF
.,TRBV20-1,.,TRBJ2-4,TGCAGCTCAATCCCCGGGCAGGGCGTTACCAAAAACATTCAGTACTTC,CSSIPGQGVTKNIQYF
.,TRBV4-1,few,TRBJ2-1,TGCGCCAGCAGCCAAGTGGCCCTATTCTACAATGAGCAGTTCTTC,CASSQVALFYNEQFF
.,TRBV6-6,.,TRBJ1-1,TGTGCCAGCAGTTACGCGGAGATCTTGAACACTGAAGCTTTCTTT,CASSYAEILNTEAFF
TRBD1,TRBV29-1,few,TRBJ2-2,TGCAGCGCAAGACAGGGGGCGGACACCGGGGAGCTGTTTTTT,CSARQGADTGELFF
TRBD2,TRBV7-9,few,TRBJ2-3,TGTGCCAGCAGCGCGAGCGGGGCCTCAGATACGCAGTATTTT,CASSASGASDTQYF
.,TRBV5-1,once,TRBJ2-1,TGCGCCAGCAGCAATAAGGGTGGGTCCTTCAATGAGCAGTTATTC,CASSNKGGSFNEQLF
TRBD1,TRBV19,.,TRBJ2-2,TGTGCCGGTCACAGGGGGAACACCGGGGAGCTGTTTTTT,CAGHRGNTGELFF
.,TRBV28,few,TRBJ2-1,TGTGCCAGCAGTTTTCATAGGGCACCCAATGAGCAGTTCTTC,CASSFHRAPNEQFF
TRBD2,TRBV20-1,few,TRBJ2-5,TGCAGTGCTATCGCCCTAGCGGACCAAGAGACCCAGTACTTC,CSAIALADQETQYF
.,TRBV27,few,TRBJ1-1,TGTGCCAGCAGTTTATCGTTAATCACTGAAGCTTTCTTT,CASSLSLITEAFF
TRBD2,TRBV7-2,.,TRBJ2-7,TGTGCCAGCAGCTTTCAGCGGGGGGCGGGGGAGCAGTACTTC,CASSFQRGAGEQYF
.,TRBV4-2,few,TRBJ1-1,TGTGCCAGCAGCCAAGGAGTCCGAAACCAGAACACTGAAGCTTTCTTT,CASSQGVRNQNTEAFF
.,TRBV4-1,.,TRBJ2-7,TGCGCCAGCAGCCAAGGGGGGGTTGCCTACGAGCAGTACTTC,CASSQGGVAYEQYF
.,TRBV5-1,.,TRBJ1-1,TGCGCCAGCAGCTTGGCAATGCTATCGAACACTGAAGCTTTCTTT,CASSLAMLSNTEAFF
.,TRBV24-1,few,TRBJ2-2,TGTGCCACCAGTGATTCCCCGAACACCGGGGAGCTGTTTTTT,CATSDSPNTGELFF
.,TRBV20-1,few,TRBJ2-2,TGCAGTGCTAGAGAGAACACCGGGGAGCTGTTTTTT,CSARENTGELFF